This entry lists 12 T cell receptor beta chains sequenced from one sample in a study of T cell repertoires in cytomegalovirus infection. TCRdb independently ran MiXCR on the reads; one entry per CDR3 protein. The profile covers around 180,000 distinct CDR3 sequences, with over 25% appearing a single time and 31% taken by the ten largest. Input material: PBMCs. All receptors derive from a human donor in good health (CMV status not recorded). Some clones in this sample may be carry-over from other donors' samples.

This clonotype was seen repeatedly, ten times or more. The V call is TRBV7-8, the J call TRBJ1-1, with D tentatively TRBD1 (5 bases). The CDR3 spans 14 residues. Per germline, CDR1 SGHVS and CDR2 FQNEAQ. Trimming removed 1 base at V and 3 bases at J, with 9 bases between. This CDR3 is CASSLGGSDTEAFF. The CDR3 nucleotides read TGTGCCAGCAGCTTAGGGGGGAGCGACACTGAAGCTTTCTTT.

The chain carries TRBV12-3 or TRBV12-4 and TRBJ1-2; D is unresolved. The CDR3 runs to 13 residues. V dropped 5 bases and J dropped 4 bases, with 11 bases sitting between them. CDR3 coding DNA: TGTGCCAGCAGTCCCGACACTCCCTATGGCTACACCTTC. This codes for CASSPDTPYGYTF.

This clonotype was seen a single time. The gene calls are TRBV7-4 and TRBJ1-1, with a tentative D call TRBD1 (6 bases). The CDR3 totals 14 residues. The germline CDR1 and CDR2 sequences are SGHVT and SQSDAQ. V was cut by 5 bases and J by 5 bases, with 15 bases left in between. Here the CDR3 reads CASSAGQTGTEAFF. The CDR3 DNA sequence: TGTGCCAGCAGCGCTGGACAGACGGGGACTGAAGCTTTCTTT.

Ten or more counts support this clonotype. The chain employs TRBV7-2 and TRBJ2-7; 7 bases fit TRBD1. V gave up 5 bases and J gave up 3 bases; unmatched junction bases: 10. The CDR3 is made up of 15 amino acids. Germline-derived CDR1 and CDR2 are SGHTA and FQGNSA. The CDR3 region is CASSPEGARNYEQYF. In DNA, the CDR3 is TGTGCCAGCAGCCCCGAGGGGGCGCGAAACTACGAGCAGTACTTC.

This clonotype has only a few counts. The chain has TRBV6-2 or TRBV6-3 and TRBJ1-4, with 7 nucleotides matching TRBD1. Germline CDR1 and CDR2: MNHEY and SVGEGT. J gave up 5 bases and V 0 bases, and 12 bases lay outside the gene matches. This CDR3 region has 18 residues. CDR3 nucleotide sequence: TGTGCCAGCAGTTACTCGAGGCGGGCGGGACAGAAGAATGAAAAACTGTTTTTT. This codes for CASSYSRRAGQKNEKLFF.

The rearrangement links TRBV7-2 to TRBJ1-1; TRBD1 might be the D (6 bases). This CDR3 region has 16 residues. CDR1 and CDR2 (germline): SGHTA, FQGNSA. Trimming stripped 0 bases from V and 9 bases from J, with 20 bases between. The CDR3, as DNA: TGTGCCAGCAGCTTAGCGGGGGGCAGGGCCGGGGCTAAAGCTTTCTTT. This translates into CASSLAGGRAGAKAFF.

The chain combines TRBV5-4 with TRBJ2-3; TRBD1 aligns across 11 bases. The germline V gene encodes CDR1 SGHNT and CDR2 YYREEE (reference sequence). The CDR3 is 15 amino acids. The J segment lost 3 bases and the V segment lost 3 bases, leaving 3 bases of the junction unmatched. The CDR3 nucleotides are TGTGCCAGCAGCTCGGACAGGGGGCGTACAGATACGCAGTATTTT. This translates into CASSSDRGRTDTQYF. Full variable domain (missing parts from reference TRBV5-4 and TRBJ2-3): ETGVTQSPTHLIKTRGQQVTLRCSSQSGHNTVSWYQQALGQGPQFIFQYYREEENGRGNFPPRFSGLQFPNYSSELNVNALELDDSALYLCASSSDRGRTDTQYFGPGTRLTVL.

Regarding this clonotype: Being one base from a much bigger clone, this may be a read error. The chain has TRBV12-3 or TRBV12-4 and TRBJ2-3, with TRBD1 as a possible D gene (6 bases). V lost 0 bases to trimming and J lost 5 bases, with 12 bases between them. CDR3 length equals 15 residues. CDR3 bases: TGTGCCAGCAGTTTAGCGGGGGCCTCCATAGATACGCAGTATTTT. It is translated as CASSLAGASIDTQYF.

To note about this clonotype: This could be a read error, since a much larger clone is one nucleotide away. The gene calls are TRBV6-2 or TRBV6-3 and TRBJ1-1, with unresolved D. V lost 5 bases and J lost 3, with 22 bases in between. This CDR3 has 17 amino acids. Germline V CDR1 and CDR2: MNHEY, SVGEGT. The CDR3 loop reads CASSPRLSTALHTEAFF. The CDR3 region has the DNA TGTGCCAGCAGTCCGCGACTTTCAACAGCCTTGCACACTGAAGCTTTCTTT.

This clonotype was seen a handful of times. The chain employs TRBV6-2 or TRBV6-3 and TRBJ1-6; 7 bases agree with TRBD1. V lost 6 bases, J lost 5 bases, and 4 bases stayed unmatched. This CDR3 contains 14 residues. Germline values: CDR1 MNHEY, CDR2 SVGEGT. The CDR3 nucleotides read TGTGCCAGCAGCCCCGGACAGGATAATTCACCCCTCCACTTT. Its protein is CASSPGQDNSPLHF.

The chain carries TRBV10-3 and TRBJ2-1; D uncertain. Germline V gene data show CDR1 as ENHRY and CDR2 as SYGVKD. This CDR3 comprises 13 residues. Trimming removed 6 bases from V and 5 bases from J, with 11 bases in between. CDR3 bases: TGTGCCATCAGCCTCGAAGGAAACAATGAGCAGTTCTTC. Residues: CAISLEGNNEQFF.

This clonotype was observed a handful of times. The rearrangement joins TRBV6-5 to TRBJ2-6; D possibly uses TRBD1 or TRBD2 (5 bases each). Trimming pared 4 bases from V and 4 bases from J, leaving 11 bases between. Looked up from germline, CDR1 is MNHEY and CDR2 is SVGAGI. CDR3 size: 15 residues. The CDR3 loop reads CASSSWGSGANVLTF. The CDR3 region has the DNA TGTGCCAGCAGTTCTTGGGGGTCCGGGGCCAACGTCCTGACTTTC.